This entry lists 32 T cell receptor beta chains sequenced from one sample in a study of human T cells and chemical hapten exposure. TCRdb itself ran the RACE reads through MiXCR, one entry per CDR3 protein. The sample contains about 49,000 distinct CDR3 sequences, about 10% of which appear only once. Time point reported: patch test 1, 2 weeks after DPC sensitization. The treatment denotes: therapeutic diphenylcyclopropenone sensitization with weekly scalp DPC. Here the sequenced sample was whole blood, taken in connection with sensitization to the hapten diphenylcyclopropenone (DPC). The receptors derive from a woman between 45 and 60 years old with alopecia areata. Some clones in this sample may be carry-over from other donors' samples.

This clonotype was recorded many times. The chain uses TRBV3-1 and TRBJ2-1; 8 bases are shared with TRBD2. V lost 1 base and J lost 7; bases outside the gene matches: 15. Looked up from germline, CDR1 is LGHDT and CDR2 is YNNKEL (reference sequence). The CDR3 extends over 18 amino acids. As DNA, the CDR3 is TGTGCCAGCAGCCAAGTAGGGGTCACTAGCGGATCGGGAAATGAGCAGTTCTTC. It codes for CASSQVGVTSGSGNEQFF.

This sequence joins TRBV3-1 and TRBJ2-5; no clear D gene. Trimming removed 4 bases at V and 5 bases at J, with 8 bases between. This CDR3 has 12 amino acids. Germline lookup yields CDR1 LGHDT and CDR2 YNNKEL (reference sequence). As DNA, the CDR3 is TGTGCCAGCAGCCCCCTAGGGGAGACCCAGTACTTC. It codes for CASSPLGETQYF.

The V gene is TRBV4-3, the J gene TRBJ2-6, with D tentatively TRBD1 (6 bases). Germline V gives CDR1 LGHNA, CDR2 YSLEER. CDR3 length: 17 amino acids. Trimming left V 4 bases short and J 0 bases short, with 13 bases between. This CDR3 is CASSRTQGLSGANVLTF. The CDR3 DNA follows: TGCGCCAGCAGCCGGACTCAGGGGCTCTCTGGGGCCAACGTCCTGACTTTC.

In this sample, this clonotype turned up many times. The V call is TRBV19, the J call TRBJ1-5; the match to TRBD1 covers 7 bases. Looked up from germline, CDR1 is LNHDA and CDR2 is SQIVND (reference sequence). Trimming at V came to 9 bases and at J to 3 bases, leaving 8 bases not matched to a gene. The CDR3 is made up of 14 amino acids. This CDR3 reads CASTGQRSNQPQHF. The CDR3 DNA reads TGTGCCAGCACGGGACAGCGATCCAATCAGCCCCAGCATTTT.

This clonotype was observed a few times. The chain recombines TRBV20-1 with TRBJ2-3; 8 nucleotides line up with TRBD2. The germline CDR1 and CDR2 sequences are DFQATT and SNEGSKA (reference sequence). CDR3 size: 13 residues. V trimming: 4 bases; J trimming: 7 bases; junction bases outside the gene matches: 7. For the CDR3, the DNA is TGCAGTGCTACTACTAGCGGAGGAAATACGCAGTATTTT. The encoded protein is CSATTSGGNTQYF.

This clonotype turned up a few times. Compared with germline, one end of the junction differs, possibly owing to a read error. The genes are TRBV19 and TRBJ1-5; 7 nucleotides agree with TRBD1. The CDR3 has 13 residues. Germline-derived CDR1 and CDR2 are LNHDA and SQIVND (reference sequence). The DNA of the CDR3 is TGTGTCAGTACCGGGACAGTAAATCAGCCCCAGCATTTT. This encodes CVSTGTVNQPQHF.

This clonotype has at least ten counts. The CDR3 coding sequence is TGTGCCAGCAGTATAGGGACAGGGAGTTGGCTGGGCAATCAGCCCCAGCATTTT. Residues: CASSIGTGSWLGNQPQHF. V and J are TRBV28 and TRBJ1-5, with 9 bases fitting TRBD1. This CDR3 region has 18 residues. The J segment lost 2 bases and the V segment lost 5 bases, leaving 13 bases of the junction unmatched. Germline V lookup: CDR1 MDHEN, CDR2 SYDVKM. Full variable domain (rest looked up from reference TRBV28 and TRBJ1-5): DVKVTQSSRYLVKRTGEKVFLECVQDMDHENMFWYRQDPGLGLRLIYFSYDVKMKEKGDIPEGYSVSREKKERFSLILESASTNQTSMYLCASSIGTGSWLGNQPQHFGDGTRLSIL.

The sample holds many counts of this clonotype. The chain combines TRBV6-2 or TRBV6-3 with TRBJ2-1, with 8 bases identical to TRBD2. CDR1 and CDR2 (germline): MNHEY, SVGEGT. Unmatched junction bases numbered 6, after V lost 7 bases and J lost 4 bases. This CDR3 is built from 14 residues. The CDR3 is CASTPAGAYNEQFF. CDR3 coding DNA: TGTGCCAGCACCCCAGCGGGAGCTTACAATGAGCAGTTCTTC.

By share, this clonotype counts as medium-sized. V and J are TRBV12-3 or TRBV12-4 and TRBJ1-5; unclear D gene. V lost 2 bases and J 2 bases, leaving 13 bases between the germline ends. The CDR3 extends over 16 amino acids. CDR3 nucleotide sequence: TGTGCCAGCAGTTTATTGCCCCCAAGGGGCAATCAGCCCCAGCATTTT. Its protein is CASSLLPPRGNQPQHF.

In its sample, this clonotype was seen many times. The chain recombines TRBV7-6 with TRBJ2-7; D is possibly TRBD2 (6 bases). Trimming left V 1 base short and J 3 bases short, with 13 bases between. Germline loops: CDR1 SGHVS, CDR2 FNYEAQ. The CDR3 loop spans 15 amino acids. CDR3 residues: CASSLESGGVYEQYF. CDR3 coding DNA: TGTGCCAGCAGCTTAGAGTCCGGGGGTGTCTACGAGCAGTACTTC.

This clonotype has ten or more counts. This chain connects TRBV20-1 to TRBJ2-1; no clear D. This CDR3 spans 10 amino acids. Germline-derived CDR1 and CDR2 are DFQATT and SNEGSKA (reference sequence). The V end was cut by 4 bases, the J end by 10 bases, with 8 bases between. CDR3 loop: CSAIAREQFF. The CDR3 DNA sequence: TGCAGTGCTATCGCACGGGAGCAGTTCTTC.

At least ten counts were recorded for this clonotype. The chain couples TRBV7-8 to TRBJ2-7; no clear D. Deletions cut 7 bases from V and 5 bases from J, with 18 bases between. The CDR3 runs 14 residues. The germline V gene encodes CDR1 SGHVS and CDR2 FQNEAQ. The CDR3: CASIPVRGTHEQYF. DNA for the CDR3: TGTGCCAGCATCCCAGTGCGTGGCACCCACGAGCAGTACTTC.

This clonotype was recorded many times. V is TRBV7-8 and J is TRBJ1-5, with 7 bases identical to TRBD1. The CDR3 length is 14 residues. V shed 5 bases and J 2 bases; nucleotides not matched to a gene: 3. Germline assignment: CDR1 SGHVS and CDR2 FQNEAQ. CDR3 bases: TGTGCCAGCAGCGTAGACAGGGGCAATCAGCCCCAGCATTTT. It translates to CASSVDRGNQPQHF.

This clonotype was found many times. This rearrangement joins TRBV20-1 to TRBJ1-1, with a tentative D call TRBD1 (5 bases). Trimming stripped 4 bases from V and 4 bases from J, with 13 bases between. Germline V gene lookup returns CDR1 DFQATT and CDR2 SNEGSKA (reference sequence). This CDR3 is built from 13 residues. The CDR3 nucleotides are TGCAGTGCTATAGAGGGGTGGGGCACTGAAGCTTTCTTT. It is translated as CSAIEGWGTEAFF.

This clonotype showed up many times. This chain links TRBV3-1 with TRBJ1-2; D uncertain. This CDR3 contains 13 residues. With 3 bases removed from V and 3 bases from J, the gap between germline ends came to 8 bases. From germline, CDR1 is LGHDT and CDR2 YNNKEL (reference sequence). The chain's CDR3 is CASSHGPDYGYTF. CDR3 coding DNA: TGTGCCAGCAGCCACGGACCGGACTATGGCTACACCTTC.

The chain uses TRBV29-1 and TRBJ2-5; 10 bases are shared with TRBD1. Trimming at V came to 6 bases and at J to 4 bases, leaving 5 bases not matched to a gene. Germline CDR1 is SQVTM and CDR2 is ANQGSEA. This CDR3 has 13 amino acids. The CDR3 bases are TGCAGCGTCGACAGGGGGCGAGCAGAGACCCAGTACTTC. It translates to CSVDRGRAETQYF. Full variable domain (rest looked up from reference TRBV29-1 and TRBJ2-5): SAVISQKPSRDICQRGTSLTIQCQVDSQVTMMFWYRQQPGQSLTLIATANQGSEATYESGFVIDKFPISRPNLTFSTLTVSNMSPEDSSIYLCSVDRGRAETQYFGPGTRLLVL.

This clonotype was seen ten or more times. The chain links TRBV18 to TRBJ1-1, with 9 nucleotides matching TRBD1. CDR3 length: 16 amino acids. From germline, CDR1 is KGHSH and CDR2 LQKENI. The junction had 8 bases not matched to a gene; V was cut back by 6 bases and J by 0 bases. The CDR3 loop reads CASSSGTGNMNTEAFF. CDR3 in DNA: TGTGCCAGCTCTTCCGGGACAGGGAACATGAACACTGAAGCTTTCTTT.

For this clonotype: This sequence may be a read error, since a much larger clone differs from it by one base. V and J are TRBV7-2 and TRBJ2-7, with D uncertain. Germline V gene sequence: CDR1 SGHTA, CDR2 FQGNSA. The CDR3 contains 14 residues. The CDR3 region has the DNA TGTGCCGGCAGCCTCAGTCTCCGGTCCTACGAGCAGTACTTC. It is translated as CAGSLSLRSYEQYF.

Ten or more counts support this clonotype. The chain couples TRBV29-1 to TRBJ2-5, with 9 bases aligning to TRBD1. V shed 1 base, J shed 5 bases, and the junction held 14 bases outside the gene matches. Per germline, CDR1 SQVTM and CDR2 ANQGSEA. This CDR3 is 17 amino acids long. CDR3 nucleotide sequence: TGCAGCGTTGAAGTAACCGGGACAGGGACAGAATGGGAGACCCAGTACTTC. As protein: CSVEVTGTGTEWETQYF.

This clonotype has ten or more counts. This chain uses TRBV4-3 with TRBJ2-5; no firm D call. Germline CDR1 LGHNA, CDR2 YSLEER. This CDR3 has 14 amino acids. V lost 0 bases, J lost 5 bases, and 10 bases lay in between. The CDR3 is CASSQDTSRETQYF. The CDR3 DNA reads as TGCGCCAGCAGCCAAGATACTTCGAGGGAGACCCAGTACTTC.

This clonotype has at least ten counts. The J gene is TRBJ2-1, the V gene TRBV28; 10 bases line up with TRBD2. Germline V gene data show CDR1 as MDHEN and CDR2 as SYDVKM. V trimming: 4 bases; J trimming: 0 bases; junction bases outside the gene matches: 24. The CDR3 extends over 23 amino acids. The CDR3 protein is CASSSLPISLTSGITPSYNEQFF. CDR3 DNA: TGTGCCAGCAGTTCCCTACCCATCTCTCTCACTAGCGGGATAACCCCCTCCTACAATGAGCAGTTCTTC.

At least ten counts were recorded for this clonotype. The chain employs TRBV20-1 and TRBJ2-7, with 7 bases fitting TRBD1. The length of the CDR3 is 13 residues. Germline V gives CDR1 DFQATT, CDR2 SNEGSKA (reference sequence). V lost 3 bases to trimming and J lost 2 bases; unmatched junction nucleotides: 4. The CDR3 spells CSASGTAAYEQYF. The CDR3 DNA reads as TGCAGTGCTAGTGGGACAGCGGCCTACGAGCAGTACTTC.

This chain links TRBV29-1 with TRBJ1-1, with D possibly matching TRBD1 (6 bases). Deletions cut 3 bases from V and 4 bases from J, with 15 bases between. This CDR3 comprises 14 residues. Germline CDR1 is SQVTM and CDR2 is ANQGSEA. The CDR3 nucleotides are TGCAGCGTTGATACGGGGGGCGCCGGCACTGAAGCTTTCTTT. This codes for CSVDTGGAGTEAFF.

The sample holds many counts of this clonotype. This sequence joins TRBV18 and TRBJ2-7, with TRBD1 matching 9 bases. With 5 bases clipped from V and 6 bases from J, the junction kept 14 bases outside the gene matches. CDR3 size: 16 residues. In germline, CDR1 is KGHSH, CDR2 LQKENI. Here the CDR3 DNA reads TGTGCCAGCTCATCAGACCCGGGACAGGGTATGGGCGAGCAGTACTTC. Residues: CASSSDPGQGMGEQYF. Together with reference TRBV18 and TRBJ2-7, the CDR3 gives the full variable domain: NAGVMQNPRHLVRRRGQEARLRCSPMKGHSHVYWYRQLPEEGLKFMVYLQKENIIDESGMPKERFSAEFPKEGPSILRIQQVVRGDSAAYFCASSSDPGQGMGEQYFGPGTRLTVT.

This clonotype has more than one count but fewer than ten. The CDR3 DNA is TGTGCCAGCAGTTCCGGGACTAGCGGGATGAGCTCCTACAATGAGCAGTTCTTC. This gives the protein CASSSGTSGMSSYNEQFF. V usage is TRBV27 and J usage is TRBJ2-1; 13 positions match TRBD2. Germline CDR1 MNHEY, CDR2 SMNVEV (reference sequence). With V trimmed by 4 bases and J by 0 bases, 6 bases remained unmatched. The length of the CDR3 is 18 residues.

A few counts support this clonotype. The CDR3 DNA reads as TGTGCCAGCAGCCGGGGGACTAGCGGGAGTGATGAGCAGTTCTTC. Translated, it gives CASSRGTSGSDEQFF. The chain couples TRBV6-5 to TRBJ2-1; 14 bases align to TRBD2. V lost 6 bases, J lost 8 bases, and 6 bases stayed unmatched. CDR1 MNHEY and CDR2 SVGAGI come from the germline V gene. The length of the CDR3 is 15 residues.

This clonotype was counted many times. Written as DNA, the CDR3 is TGTGCCAGCAGGAACAGACAGGGGAACTACGAGCAGTACTTC. As protein: CASRNRQGNYEQYF. This chain connects TRBV6-1 to TRBJ2-7, with 8 bases lining up with TRBD1. V trimming: 6 bases; J trimming: 3 bases; junction bases outside the gene matches: 7. The CDR3 sequence is 14 residues long. CDR1 and CDR2 (germline): MNHNS, SASEGT.

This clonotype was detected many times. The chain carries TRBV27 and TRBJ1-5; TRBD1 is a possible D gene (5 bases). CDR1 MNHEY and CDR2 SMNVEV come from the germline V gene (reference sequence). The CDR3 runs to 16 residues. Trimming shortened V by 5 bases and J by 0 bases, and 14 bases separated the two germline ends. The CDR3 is CASSPTGGYSNQPQHF. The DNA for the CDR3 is TGTGCCAGCAGTCCGACGGGGGGGTATAGCAATCAGCCCCAGCATTTT.

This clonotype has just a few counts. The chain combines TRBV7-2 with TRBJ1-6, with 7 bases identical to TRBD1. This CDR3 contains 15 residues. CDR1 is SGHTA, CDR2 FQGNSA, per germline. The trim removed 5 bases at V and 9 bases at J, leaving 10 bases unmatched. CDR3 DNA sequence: TGTGCCAGCAGCCCGCGACAGGGCCAAGGTTCACCCCTCCACTTT. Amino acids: CASSPRQGQGSPLHF.

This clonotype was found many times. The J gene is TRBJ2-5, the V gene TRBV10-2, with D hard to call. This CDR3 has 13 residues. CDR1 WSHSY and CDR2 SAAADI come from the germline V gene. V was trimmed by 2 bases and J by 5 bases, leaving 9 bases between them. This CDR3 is CASSENTQETQYF. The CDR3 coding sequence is TGCGCCAGCAGTGAGAATACCCAGGAGACCCAGTACTTC.

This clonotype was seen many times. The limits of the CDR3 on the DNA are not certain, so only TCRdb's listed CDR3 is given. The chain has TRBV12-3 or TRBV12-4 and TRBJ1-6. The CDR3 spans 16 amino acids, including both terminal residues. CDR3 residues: CASSTSVGPYNSPLHF.

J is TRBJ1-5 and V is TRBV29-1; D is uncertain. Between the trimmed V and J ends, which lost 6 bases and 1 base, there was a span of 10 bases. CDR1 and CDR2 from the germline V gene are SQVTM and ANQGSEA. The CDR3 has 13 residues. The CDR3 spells CSVGRESNQPQHF. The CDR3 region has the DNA TGCAGCGTCGGACGGGAGAGCAATCAGCCCCAGCATTTT.